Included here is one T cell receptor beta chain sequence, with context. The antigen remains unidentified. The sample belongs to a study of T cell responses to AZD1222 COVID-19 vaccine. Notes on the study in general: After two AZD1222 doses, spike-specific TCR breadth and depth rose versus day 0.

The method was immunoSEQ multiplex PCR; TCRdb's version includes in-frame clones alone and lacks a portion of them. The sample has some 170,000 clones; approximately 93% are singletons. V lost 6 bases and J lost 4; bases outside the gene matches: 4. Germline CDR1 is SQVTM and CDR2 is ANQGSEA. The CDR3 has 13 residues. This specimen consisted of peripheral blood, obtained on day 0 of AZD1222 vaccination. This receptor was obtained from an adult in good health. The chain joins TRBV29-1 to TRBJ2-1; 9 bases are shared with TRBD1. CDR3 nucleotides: TGCAGCGTCGTGGGGACAGGGTACAATGAGCAGTTCTTC. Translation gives CSVVGTGYNEQFF.